This TCR beta chain was sequenced in a study of OX40 agonist ivuxolimab in advanced cancers. Germline V lookup: CDR1 SGHDT, CDR2 YYEEEE. The CDR3 spans 16 residues. V dropped 0 bases and J dropped 6 bases, with 19 bases sitting between them. Enrollment shut out patients with autoimmune disease history or systemic immunosuppression. Assay: immunoSEQ multiplex PCR; the TCRdb copy retains only in-frame clones and omits some. The data show about 82,000 clones, with approximately 85% seen just once and 0.2% to 0.25% held by the top ten. The sequenced sample was CD4+ or CD8+ T cells sorted from blood, obtained in a trial of the OX40 agonist ivuxolimab. The chain has TRBV5-6 and TRBJ2-7, with D uncertain. This sequence was found in an adult with an advanced solid tumor such as melanoma, head and neck, liver or kidney cancer. The CDR3 sequence is CASSLDRFDIWGEQYF. The CDR3 DNA follows: TGTGCCAGCAGCTTGGATCGATTCGACATCTGGGGCGAGCAGTACTTC.